This T cell receptor beta chain was recovered during a study of T cells in Graves' hyperthyroidism and ophthalmopathy. Concerning this clonotype: Its specificity is unknown. Without the conserved terminal phenylalanine or tryptophan, this CDR3 likely stems from a read error.

There were TCR beta CDR3 regions amplified from RNA transcripts. Using the HTBI primer set, a first-round RT-PCR was run on the TCR CDR3. TCRdb recomputed calls from the multiplex PCR reads with MiXCR, one row per CDR3 protein. The table records a few hundred thousand distinct CDR3 sequences, less than 25% of them present only once. Study-wide points: Model output signaled ophthalmopathy a median around 5.9 months ahead of onset.

This receptor was identified in a man aged 18 to 29 with Graves' hyperthyroidism. Sequencing was done on a sample of blood.

The CDR3 region has the DNA TGCGCCAGCAGAGCCGGGACAGGGGGCCTGGATGGCTACACCGTC. Protein product: CASRAGTGGLDGYTV. This chain uses TRBV5-1 with TRBJ1-2; 12 nucleotides agree with TRBD1. CDR1 and CDR2 (germline): SGHRS, YFSETQ. The CDR3 runs 15 residues. Trimming cost V 5 bases and J 6 bases; bases outside gene matches: 8.